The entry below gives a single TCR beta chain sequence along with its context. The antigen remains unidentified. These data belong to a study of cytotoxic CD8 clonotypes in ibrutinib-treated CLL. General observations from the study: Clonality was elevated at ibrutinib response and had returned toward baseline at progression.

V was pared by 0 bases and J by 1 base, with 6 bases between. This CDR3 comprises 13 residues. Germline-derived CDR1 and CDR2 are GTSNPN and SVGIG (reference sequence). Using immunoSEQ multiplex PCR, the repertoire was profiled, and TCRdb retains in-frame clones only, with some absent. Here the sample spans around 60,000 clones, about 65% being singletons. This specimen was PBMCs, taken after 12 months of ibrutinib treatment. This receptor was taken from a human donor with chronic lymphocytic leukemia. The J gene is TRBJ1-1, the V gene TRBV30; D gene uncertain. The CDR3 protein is CAWSVSSNTEAFF. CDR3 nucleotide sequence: TGTGCCTGGAGTGTTAGTTCGAACACTGAAGCTTTCTTT.